This T cell receptor (beta chain) stems from a study of blood T cell repertoires in COVID-19. This clone has only one observation. V lost 0 bases and J lost 4, with 13 bases in between. The germline V gene encodes CDR1 SGDLS and CDR2 YYNGEE. The CDR3 has 15 residues. Method: immunoSEQ multiplex PCR; TCRdb's copy keeps in-frame clones and lacks some. Of 450,000 to 500,000 clones in the sample, approximately 90% were seen once. Participants, roughly 18 to 90 years old, spanned around 25 US areas. This TCR was recovered from a woman aged 18-29 years who had recovered from COVID-19. The sequenced sample consisted of PBMCs or T cells enriched from blood (not recorded which). V usage is TRBV9 and J usage is TRBJ2-5; no definite D call. The CDR3 sequence: CASSVDAGILETQYF. The CDR3 nucleotides read TGTGCCAGCAGCGTAGACGCAGGCATATTAGAGACCCAGTACTTC.